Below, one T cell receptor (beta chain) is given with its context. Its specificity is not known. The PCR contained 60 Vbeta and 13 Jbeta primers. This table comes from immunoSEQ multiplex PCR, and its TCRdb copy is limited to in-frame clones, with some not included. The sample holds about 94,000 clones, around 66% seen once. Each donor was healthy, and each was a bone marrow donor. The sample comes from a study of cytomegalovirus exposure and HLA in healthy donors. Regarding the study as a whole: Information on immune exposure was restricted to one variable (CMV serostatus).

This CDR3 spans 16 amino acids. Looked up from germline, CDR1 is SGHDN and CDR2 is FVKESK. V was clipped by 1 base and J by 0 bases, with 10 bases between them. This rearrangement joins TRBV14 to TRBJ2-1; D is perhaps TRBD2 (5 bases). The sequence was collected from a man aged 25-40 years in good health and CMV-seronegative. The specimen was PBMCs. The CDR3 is CASSQGGRSSYNEQFF. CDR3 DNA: TGTGCCAGCAGCCAAGGAGGGAGAAGCTCCTACAATGAGCAGTTCTTC.